This T cell receptor beta chain was documented in a study of control samples from healthy donors and cancer patients. The data were produced by immunoSEQ multiplex PCR, yet TCRdb's version contains in-frame clones alone and is incomplete. The table lists 60,000 to 100,000 clones, around 91% of them singletons, with under 7.5% in the top ten. Germline CDR1 SQVTM, CDR2 ANQGSEA. The CDR3 extends over 13 amino acids. Trimming removed 6 bases from V and 7 bases from J, with 18 bases in between. This clonotype originated in a middle-aged man in good health. Sequencing input: blood. The J gene is TRBJ1-2, the V gene TRBV29-1, with D perhaps TRBD1 (5 bases). The CDR3 is CSVETGTSGGYTF. The CDR3 bases are TGCAGCGTGGAAACCGGGACTTCGGGTGGCTACACCTTC.